A selection of T cell receptor beta chains follows, all from one sample in a study of blood T cell repertoires in COVID-19. The repertoire was sequenced with immunoSEQ multiplex PCR; TCRdb's copy has only in-frame clones and lacks some. The table shows about 490,000 clones, with 70% to 90% occurring only once. Input material: peripheral blood. Every receptor here comes from a human donor in a cohort sampled during active COVID-19. CDR3s include the opening cysteine and the closing phenylalanine or tryptophan. A D gene is named only where the DNA matches it firmly. Only some rows state a clone size, as once, few, many or a class for expanded clones.

size	D	J	V	DNA	CDR3
few	.	TRBJ1-6	TRBV18	TGTGCCAGCTCACCACGGACGGGGGTTAATTCACCCCTCCACTTT	CASSPRTGVNSPLHF
few	TRBD2	TRBJ2-1	TRBV2	TGTGCCAGCCATTCTGGGACTAGCTACAATGAGCAGTTCTTC	CASHSGTSYNEQFF
.	.	TRBJ1-1	TRBV27	TGTGCCAGCAGTTGGAGTTTGAACACTGAAGCTTTCTTT	CASSWSLNTEAFF
once	TRBD2	TRBJ2-1	TRBV5-8	TGTGCCAGCAGCAGAGGACTAGCGGGGCTCTCCTACAATGAGCAGTTCTTC	CASSRGLAGLSYNEQFF
.	TRBD2	TRBJ2-1	TRBV6-5	TGTGCCAGCAGTCGGACTAGCGGCTACGGGGGTGAGCAGTTCTTC	CASSRTSGYGGEQFF
.	.	TRBJ1-2	TRBV7-2	TGTGCCAGCAGCTTCAGAGGGGGATGGGACTACACCTTC	CASSFRGGWDYTF
.	TRBD2	TRBJ2-2	TRBV30	TGTGCCTGGAGAGGCGGGGGGGCCGGGGAGCTGTTTTTT	CAWRGGGAGELFF
.	.	TRBJ1-1	TRBV6-6	TGTGCCAGCAGTTACTCGGTTCGCGACAGTGAAGCTTTCTTT	CASSYSVRDSEAFF
once	.	TRBJ2-6	TRBV7-8	TGTGCCAGCAGCCTGAGCTCTGGGGCCAACGTCCTGACTTTC	CASSLSSGANVLTF
.	TRBD2	TRBJ2-1	TRBV6-2/TRBV6-3	TGTGCCAGCAGCCGACTAGCGGGGGGTCATGAGCAGTTCTTC	CASSRLAGGHEQFF
.	TRBD1	TRBJ2-1	TRBV24-1	TGTGCCACCAGTGATTTGCGGGGGACAGGCTACAATGAGCAGTTCTTC	CATSDLRGTGYNEQFF
few	.	TRBJ1-2	TRBV4-2	TGTGCCAGCAGCCAAGATTTTGAACCGCTATCCGGCTACACCTTC	CASSQDFEPLSGYTF
.	TRBD1	TRBJ1-2	TRBV27	TGTGCCAGCAGTTTAACCTGGACAGGGGAGGGCTACACCTTC	CASSLTWTGEGYTF
.	.	TRBJ1-1	TRBV27	TGTGCCAGCAGAACACTTGAGGCTAGGACTGAAGCTTTCTTT	CASRTLEARTEAFF
.	TRBD1	TRBJ1-1	TRBV2	TGTGCCAGCAGGCCAAGGACAGGGGGAAGTCGGTTTATCACTGAAGCTTTCTTT	CASRPRTGGSRFITEAFF
.	TRBD2	TRBJ2-3	TRBV20-1	TGCAGTGCTAGTTCCCCCAGCGGGGCCCCGGATACGCAGTATTTT	CSASSPSGAPDTQYF
.	.	TRBJ1-3	TRBV4-3	TGCGCCAGCAGCCAGGAACCCCTAGAAGGGCCACACCGGGATGGAAACACCATATATTTT	CASSQEPLEGPHRDGNTIYF
.	TRBD2	TRBJ2-2	TRBV19	TGTGCCAGTAGTATTAAGGCGGGGGCCGGGGAGCTGTTTTTT	CASSIKAGAGELFF
.	.	TRBJ2-1	TRBV6-2/TRBV6-3	TGTGCCAGCAGTTACTCAGGCGCGGTTCAGTACAATGAGCAGTTCTTC	CASSYSGAVQYNEQFF
.	TRBD1	TRBJ2-7	TRBV28	TGTGCCAGCAGCAATCCGGGACAGGCCTACGAGCAGTACTTC	CASSNPGQAYEQYF
.	.	TRBJ1-6	TRBV11-1	TGTGCCAGCAGCGACGGGGGGGGATCACCCCTCCACTTT	CASSDGGGSPLHF
.	.	TRBJ2-1	TRBV7-3	TGTGCCAGCAGCTCACCGGGCAGGGCTAATAAGCAGTTCTTC	CASSSPGRANKQFF
.	.	TRBJ2-2	TRBV9	TGTGCCAGCAGCGCCACAGGGGGCCCAATGTGGGCGGGAGGTTCCGGGGAGCTGTTTTTT	CASSATGGPMWAGGSGELFF
.	TRBD1	TRBJ1-2	TRBV28	TGTGCCAGCAGTTTTCGGGACAGGGAGGGGTATGGCTACACCTTC	CASSFRDREGYGYTF
.	TRBD1	TRBJ2-1	TRBV7-9	TGTGCCAGCAGCTTAGTAGGGGACAGGACCTACAATGAGCAGTTCTTC	CASSLVGDRTYNEQFF
.	.	TRBJ1-6	TRBV5-1	TGCGCCAGCAGCCCGGACAGTCCCTATAATTCACCCCTCCACTTT	CASSPDSPYNSPLHF
.	TRBD1	TRBJ2-7	TRBV12-3/TRBV12-4	TGTGCCAGCAGCCGACAAACAGGGGACGAGCAGTACTTC	CASSRQTGDEQYF
.	.	TRBJ2-3	TRBV30	TGTGCCTGGAGTCGGGGAGGTGTCCTTGGCGGAGTTTGGAGTAGCACAGATACGCAGTATTTT	CAWSRGGVLGGVWSSTDTQYF
.	.	TRBJ1-1	TRBV12-3/TRBV12-4	TGTGCCAGCAGCCCACGAAGGACTGCTGAAGCTTTCTTT	CASSPRRTAEAFF
.	TRBD1	TRBJ1-1	TRBV18	TGTGCCAGCTCACCCAAGACAGGGGGCTTCACTGAAGCTTTCTTT	CASSPKTGGFTEAFF
once	TRBD2	TRBJ2-2	TRBV2	TGTGCCAGCAGTGAGGCTAGCGGGAGTCCCGGGGAGCTGTTTTTT	CASSEASGSPGELFF
.	TRBD1	TRBJ2-7	TRBV3-1/TRBV3-2	TGTGCCAGCAGCCAAGACCGGGACAGGGGACCCTACGAGCAGTACTTC	CASSQDRDRGPYEQYF
.	.	TRBJ1-6	TRBV7-6	TGTGCCAGCAGCTTAGACCGGTCGGCGCGGGGACGTAATTCACCCCTCCACTTT	CASSLDRSARGRNSPLHF
.	TRBD2	TRBJ2-1	TRBV29-1	TGCAGCGTTCCGCCGGGACTAGCGGGCCTATCTACCTACAATGAGCAGTTCTTC	CSVPPGLAGLSTYNEQFF
.	TRBD1	TRBJ1-5	TRBV2	TGTGCCAGCAGAGGGACAGGACTACAGCCCCAGCATTTT	CASRGTGLQPQHF
.	.	TRBJ2-3	TRBV3-1/TRBV3-2	TGTGCCAGCAGCATACTAGCAGATACGCAGTATTTT	CASSILADTQYF
.	.	TRBJ2-7	TRBV11-3	TGTGCCAGCAGCTTAGATAAGTCCGGGGTAGACTACGAGCAGTACTTC	CASSLDKSGVDYEQYF
.	.	TRBJ2-2	TRBV7-3	TGTGCCAGCAGGGACTTGGACGGGGAGCTGTTTTTT	CASRDLDGELFF
.	.	TRBJ2-3	TRBV11-2	TGTGCCAGCAGCTCGGTCCGTTCTAGTTACACAGATACGCAGTATTTT	CASSSVRSSYTDTQYF
few	TRBD1	TRBJ2-7	TRBV18	TGTGCCAGCTCACCAAAAAAGGGGTCGAACCGGGACAGCGCCGAGCAGTACTTC	CASSPKKGSNRDSAEQYF
.	.	TRBJ1-5	TRBV6-2/TRBV6-3	TGTGCCAGCAGTTTTGACAGTTATAGCAATCAGCCCCAGCATTTT	CASSFDSYSNQPQHF
.	TRBD2	TRBJ2-1	TRBV27	TGTGCCAGCAGTTGGGCGGGAGCCTACAATGAGCAGTTCTTC	CASSWAGAYNEQFF